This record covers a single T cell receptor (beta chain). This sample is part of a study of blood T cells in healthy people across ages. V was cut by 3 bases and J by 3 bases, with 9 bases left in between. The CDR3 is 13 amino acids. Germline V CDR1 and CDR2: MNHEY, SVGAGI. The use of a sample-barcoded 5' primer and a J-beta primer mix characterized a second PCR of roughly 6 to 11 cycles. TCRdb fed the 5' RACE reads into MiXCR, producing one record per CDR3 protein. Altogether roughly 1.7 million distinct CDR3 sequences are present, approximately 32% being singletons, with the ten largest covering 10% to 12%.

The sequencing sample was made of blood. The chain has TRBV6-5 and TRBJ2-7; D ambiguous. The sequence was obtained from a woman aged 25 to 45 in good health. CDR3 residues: CASSYRRLYEQYF. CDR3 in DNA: TGTGCCAGCAGTTATAGACGGCTCTACGAGCAGTACTTC.